Within the sample, the clone carrying this T cell receptor beta chain is medium-sized. One entry per CDR3 protein results from TCRdb running MiXCR on the PCR reads. The table includes about 100,000 distinct CDR3 sequences, around 53% detected once. This entry is derived from a study of CDR3 diversity in severe acne. V lost 7 bases and J lost 4, with 10 bases in between. CDR1 and CDR2 (germline): SNHLY, FYNNEI. This CDR3 has 12 residues. Material: blood. The clonotype originates from a male donor with acne. This chain connects TRBV2 to TRBJ1-1, with a weak D call TRBD1 (5 bases). The CDR3 sequence is CASIRDATEAFF. CDR3 nucleotides: TGTGCCAGCATCCGGGACGCCACTGAAGCTTTCTTT.